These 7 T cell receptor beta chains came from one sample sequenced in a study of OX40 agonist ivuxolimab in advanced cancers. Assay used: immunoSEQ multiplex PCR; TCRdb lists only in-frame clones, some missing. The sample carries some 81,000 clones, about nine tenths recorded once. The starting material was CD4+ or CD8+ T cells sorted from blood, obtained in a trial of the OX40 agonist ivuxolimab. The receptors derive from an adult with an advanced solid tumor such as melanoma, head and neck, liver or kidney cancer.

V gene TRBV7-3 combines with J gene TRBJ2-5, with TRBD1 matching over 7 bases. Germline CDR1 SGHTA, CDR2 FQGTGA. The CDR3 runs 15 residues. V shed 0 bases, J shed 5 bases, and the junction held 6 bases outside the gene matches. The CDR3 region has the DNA TGTGCCAGCAGCTTAACCACAGGGGTTGGGGAGACCCAGTACTTC. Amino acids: CASSLTTGVGETQYF.

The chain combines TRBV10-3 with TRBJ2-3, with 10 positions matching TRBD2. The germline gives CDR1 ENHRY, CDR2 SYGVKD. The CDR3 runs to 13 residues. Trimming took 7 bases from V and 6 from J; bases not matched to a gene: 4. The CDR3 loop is CAIKSGGADTQYF. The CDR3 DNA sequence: TGTGCCATCAAGAGCGGGGGGGCTGATACGCAGTATTTT.

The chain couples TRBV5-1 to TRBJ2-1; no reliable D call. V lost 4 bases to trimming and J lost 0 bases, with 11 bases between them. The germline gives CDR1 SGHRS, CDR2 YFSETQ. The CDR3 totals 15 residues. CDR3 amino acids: CASSEDGSSYNEQFF. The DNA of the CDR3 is TGCGCCAGCAGCGAGGACGGTAGCTCCTACAATGAGCAGTTCTTC.

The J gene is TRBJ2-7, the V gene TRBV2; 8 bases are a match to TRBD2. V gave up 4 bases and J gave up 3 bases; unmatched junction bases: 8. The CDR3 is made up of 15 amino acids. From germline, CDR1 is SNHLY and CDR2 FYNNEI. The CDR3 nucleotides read TGTGCCAGCAGTGTGAGGCGGGGGGCTAACTACGAGCAGTACTTC. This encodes CASSVRRGANYEQYF.

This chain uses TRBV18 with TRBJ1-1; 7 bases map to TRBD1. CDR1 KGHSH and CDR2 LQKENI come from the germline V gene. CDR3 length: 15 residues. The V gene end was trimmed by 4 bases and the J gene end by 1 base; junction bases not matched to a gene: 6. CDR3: CASSQSDRANTEAFF. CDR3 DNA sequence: TGTGCCAGCTCACAGTCAGACAGGGCGAACACTGAAGCTTTCTTT.

The CDR3 nucleotides read TGTGCCAGCAGTGAGACCGCAAGCACAGATACGCAGTATTTT. It codes for CASSETASTDTQYF. This chain connects TRBV25-1 to TRBJ2-3; D is ambiguous. V gave up 3 bases and J gave up 0 bases, with 7 bases separating them. The CDR3 is 14 residues long. Germline CDR1 MGHDK, CDR2 SYGVNS.

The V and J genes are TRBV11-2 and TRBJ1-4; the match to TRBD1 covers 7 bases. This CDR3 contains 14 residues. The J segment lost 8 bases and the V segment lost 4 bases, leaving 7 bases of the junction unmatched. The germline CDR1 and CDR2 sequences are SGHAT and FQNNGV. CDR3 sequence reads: CASSYRGREEKLFF. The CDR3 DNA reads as TGTGCCAGCAGCTACAGGGGACGGGAGGAAAAACTGTTTTTT.